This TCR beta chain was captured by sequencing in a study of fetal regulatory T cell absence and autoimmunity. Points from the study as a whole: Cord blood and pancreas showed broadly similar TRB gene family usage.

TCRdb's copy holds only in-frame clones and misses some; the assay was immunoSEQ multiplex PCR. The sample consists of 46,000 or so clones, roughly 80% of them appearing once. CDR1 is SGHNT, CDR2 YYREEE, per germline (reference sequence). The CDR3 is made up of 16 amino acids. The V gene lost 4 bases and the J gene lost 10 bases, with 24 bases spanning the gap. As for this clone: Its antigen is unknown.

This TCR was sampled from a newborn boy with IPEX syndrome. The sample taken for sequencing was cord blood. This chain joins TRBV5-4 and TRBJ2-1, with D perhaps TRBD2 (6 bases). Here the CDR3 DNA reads TGTGCCAGCAGCCGTTCGCGGGGCGCGCTTTGGGAGGAGCAGTTCTTC. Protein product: CASSRSRGALWEEQFF.